The subject of this entry is one T cell receptor (beta chain). The antigen remains undetermined. This sample is part of a study of cytomegalovirus exposure and HLA in healthy donors. This CDR3 is built from 14 residues. Trimming removed 5 bases from V and 8 bases from J, with 15 bases in between. Germline V gene data show CDR1 as MNHEY and CDR2 as SMNVEV (reference sequence). Primers: 60 Vbeta forward and 13 Jbeta reverse. Some clones are missing from TCRdb's copy, which holds only in-frame ones; the method was immunoSEQ multiplex PCR. The profile shows under 200,000 clones, about four fifths of them singletons. Study observations and caveats: Later on, analysis showed that most CMV-associated TCR beta chains appeared to be HLA-restricted. Accurate HLA-A and HLA-B prediction from TCR beta sequences was reported for most subjects. Exclusion as indistinguishable affected some V segments, including TRBV6-2 and TRBV6-3.

This chain links TRBV27 with TRBJ1-4; D unresolved. Sequenced: PBMCs. This receptor was taken from a woman between 18 and 30 years old in good health and CMV-seronegative. CDR3 sequence reads: CASSPLGLREKLFF. In nucleotides, the CDR3 is TGTGCCAGCAGTCCCCTCGGACTGCGGGAAAAACTGTTTTTT.